The T cell receptor beta chain under discussion was sequenced for a study of early T cells in non-severe SARS-CoV-2 infection. Across the whole study: Bulk RNA from unsorted whole blood was sequenced; chains were unpaired. Findings and caveats of the study: Anti-spike CD8 responses were favored by VDJdb matching, which missed private and CD4 specificities.

CDR3 length: 16 residues. Trimming stripped 3 bases from V and 5 bases from J, with 19 bases between. Germline CDR1 and CDR2: MGHRA and YSYEKL. Unique molecular identifiers tagged individual cDNA molecules. TCRdb analysed the 5' RACE reads with MiXCR anew, one entry per CDR3 protein. The sample records some 82,000 distinct CDR3 sequences, over 10% being singletons. This clonotype was seen only a few times. Antigen specificity is unknown. This clonotype was sampled from an adult who was a healthcare worker with PCR-confirmed SARS-CoV-2 infection or an uninfected control (not recorded which). The rearrangement links TRBV4-1 to TRBJ2-5, with D possibly matching TRBD2 (7 bases). The material sequenced was whole blood. Written as DNA, the CDR3 is TGCGCCAGCAGCCAGGCCCTAGTGGCGGGGGCTGAGACCCAGTACTTC. Protein sequence: CASSQALVAGAETQYF.